Below are 22 T cell receptor beta chains sequenced from a single sample in a study of T cells in Graves' hyperthyroidism and ophthalmopathy. Amplified regions were TCR beta CDR3 sequences from RNA transcripts. HTBI primers were the set used in a first-round RT-PCR of the TCR CDR3. TCRdb analysed the multiplex PCR reads with MiXCR anew, one entry per CDR3 protein. The repertoire holds some 740,000 distinct CDR3 sequences, with approximately 14% as singletons. Sequenced sample: blood. The origin of the receptors is a woman under 30 with Graves' hyperthyroidism.

J is TRBJ1-6 and V is TRBV7-9, with 8 bases aligning to TRBD1. V trimming: 0 bases; J trimming: 10 bases; junction bases outside the gene matches: 5. The germline V gene has CDR1 SEHNR and CDR2 FQNEAQ (reference sequence). This CDR3 comprises 15 residues. The CDR3 DNA is TGTGCCAGCAGCTTAGCTTTGGGACAGGACTCACCCCTCCACTTT. This sequence encodes CASSLALGQDSPLHF.

This clonotype appeared many times. J is TRBJ1-5 and V is TRBV2; no definite D call. Germline V lookup: CDR1 SNHLY, CDR2 FYNNEI. V was trimmed by 4 bases and J by 3 bases, leaving 13 bases between them. The CDR3 contains 15 residues. The CDR3, as DNA: TGTGCCAGCAGTGCAGATGGGCAGGCCAATCAGCCCCAGCATTTT. The encoded protein is CASSADGQANQPQHF.

This clonotype was recorded many times. The chain links TRBV5-1 to TRBJ1-4; perhaps TRBD1 as D (5 bases). Germline CDR1 and CDR2: SGHRS and YFSETQ. The CDR3 covers 16 residues. V shed 1 base and J shed 7 bases, with 17 bases lying between them. CDR3 residues: CASSLLGRLQGEKLFF. CDR3 sequence (DNA): TGCGCCAGCAGCTTGCTTGGGCGGCTCCAGGGTGAAAAACTGTTTTTT. Combining the CDR3 with reference TRBV5-1 and TRBJ1-4 gives the whole variable domain KAGVTQTPRYLIKTRGQQVTLSCSPISGHRSVSWYQQTPGQGLQFLFEYFSETQRNKGNFPGRFSGRQFSNSRSEMNVSTLELGDSALYLCASSLLGRLQGEKLFFGSGTQLSVL.

This clonotype was seen ten or more times. The chain uses TRBV11-2 and TRBJ2-1; tentative D call: TRBD2 (6 bases). Germline assignment: CDR1 SGHAT and CDR2 FQNNGV. CDR3 length: 15 amino acids. V lost 6 bases, J lost 6 bases, and 18 bases lay in between. The CDR3 region is CASSPGVGEINEQFF. The CDR3 nucleotides are TGTGCCAGCAGTCCGGGAGTGGGAGAGATCAATGAGCAGTTCTTC. The whole variable domain, filled in from reference TRBV11-2 and TRBJ2-1, reads EAGVAQSPRYKIIEKRQSVAFWCNPISGHATLYWYQQILGQGPKLLIQFQNNGVVDDSQLPKDRFSAERLKGVDSTLKIQPAKLEDSAVYLCASSPGVGEINEQFFGPGTRLTVL.

This clonotype was seen at least ten times. The chain is built from TRBV27 and TRBJ2-7; no definite D call. Trimming stripped 2 bases from V and 2 bases from J, with 7 bases between. There are 13 residues in the CDR3. The germline V gene has CDR1 MNHEY and CDR2 SMNVEV (reference sequence). CDR3 coding DNA: TGTGCCAGCAGTTTAACCACCACCTACGAGCAGTACTTC. This encodes CASSLTTTYEQYF.

This chain connects TRBV20-1 to TRBJ2-1; D may be TRBD2 (5 bases). There are 17 residues in the CDR3. Germline CDR1 is DFQATT and CDR2 is SNEGSKA (reference sequence). V lost 4 bases, J lost 8 bases, and 27 bases lay in between. The CDR3: CSAIGWSGENLRDEQFF. CDR3 sequence (DNA): TGCAGTGCTATCGGATGGAGCGGAGAAAACCTTCGTGATGAGCAGTTCTTC.

The rearrangement joins TRBV18 to TRBJ2-7, with 9 bases identical to TRBD1. Germline V gene data show CDR1 as KGHSH and CDR2 as LQKENI. J was trimmed by 4 bases and V by 5 bases; bases with no gene match: 6. CDR3 size: 14 residues. CDR3 loop: CASSTDRGRYEQYF. DNA of the CDR3: TGTGCCAGCTCAACGGACAGGGGACGATACGAGCAGTACTTC.

This clonotype came up a few times. The rearrangement uses TRBV7-8 and TRBJ1-2; D is unclear. This CDR3 spans 14 amino acids. The germline CDR1 and CDR2 sequences are SGHVS and FQNEAQ. The ends were cut back, 5 bases at V and 4 bases at J, with 14 bases in the middle. For the CDR3, the DNA is TGTGCCAGCAGCCGGTCGATGGACGGCTATGGCTACACCTTC. Its protein product is CASSRSMDGYGYTF. Full variable domain (rest looked up from reference TRBV7-8 and TRBJ1-2): GAGVSQSPRYKVAKRGQDVALRCDPISGHVSLFWYQQALGQGPEFLTYFQNEAQLDKSGLPSDRFFAERPEGSVSTLKIQRTQQEDSAVYLCASSRSMDGYGYTFGSGTRLTVV.

This clonotype was picked up a small number of times. The chain uses TRBV4-1 and TRBJ2-3; the D gene is possibly TRBD2 (6 bases). V gave up 4 bases and J gave up 0 bases, with 14 bases separating them. The CDR3 totals 16 residues. Germline CDR1 MGHRA, CDR2 YSYEKL. CDR3 bases: TGCGCCAGCAGCCGCGGGACTCGACTAAGCACAGATACGCAGTATTTT. Its protein is CASSRGTRLSTDTQYF.

The chain has TRBV29-1 and TRBJ1-2, with a possible D match to TRBD1 (5 bases). CDR3 length equals 13 residues. Per the germline V gene, CDR1 is SQVTM and CDR2 is ANQGSEA. The V end was cut by 4 bases, the J end by 0 bases, with 9 bases between. Written as DNA, the CDR3 is TGCAGCGTTGGAAAGGGGCCTAACTATGGCTACACCTTC. This encodes CSVGKGPNYGYTF.

This chain connects TRBV19 to TRBJ1-1, with D tentatively TRBD1 (6 bases). The CDR3 extends over 15 amino acids. Germline V lookup: CDR1 LNHDA, CDR2 SQIVND (reference sequence). V was shortened by 7 bases and J by 4 bases, with 19 bases between the two germline ends. CDR3 in DNA: TGTGCCAGTACTCCGGCGGGGGGCGGGGTCACTGAAGCTTTCTTT. Encoded protein: CASTPAGGGVTEAFF. The whole variable domain, remainder taken from reference TRBV19 and TRBJ1-1, is DGGITQSPKYLFRKEGQNVTLSCEQNLNHDAMYWYRQDPGQGLRLIYYSQIVNDFQKGDIAEGYSVSREKKESFPLTVTSAQKNPTAFYLCASTPAGGGVTEAFFGQGTRLTVV.

This clonotype appeared many times. V usage is TRBV12-3 or TRBV12-4 and J usage is TRBJ2-1; 8 bases are shared with TRBD2. The V gene end was trimmed by 4 bases and the J gene end by 0 bases; junction bases not matched to a gene: 8. The CDR3 spans 17 residues. As DNA, the CDR3 is TGTGCCAGCAGTTCCCCTCAGCGGGAGTTCTCCTACAATGAGCAGTTCTTC. Protein sequence: CASSSPQREFSYNEQFF.

The table lists this clonotype with many counts. This chain joins TRBV7-2 and TRBJ1-2, with no clear D. Germline CDR1 reads SGHTA; CDR2 reads FQGNSA. The CDR3 contains 14 residues. Trimming cost V 5 bases and J 0 bases, with 10 bases left between them. The CDR3 region has the DNA TGTGCCAGCAGCCAAGTCCGTACTAACTATGGCTACACCTTC. It is translated as CASSQVRTNYGYTF.

At least ten counts were recorded for this clonotype. The chain uses TRBV11-3 and TRBJ2-5, with D unclear. V lost 7 bases and J 1 base, leaving 13 bases between the germline ends. The germline CDR1 and CDR2 sequences are SGHNT and YENEEA. This CDR3 contains 14 residues. The chain's CDR3 is CASNSRTTQETQYF. The CDR3 nucleotides are TGTGCCAGCAACTCTCGGACGACCCAAGAGACCCAGTACTTC.

The J gene is TRBJ1-1, the V gene TRBV7-8; D gene ambiguous. Trimming took off 5 bases at V and 4 bases at J, with 20 bases between the two ends. The CDR3 extends over 16 amino acids. CDR1 is SGHVS and CDR2 is FQNEAQ in the germline V gene. CDR3 loop: CASSPTSRGYLTEAFF. In nucleotides, the CDR3 is TGTGCCAGCAGCCCGACTTCAAGAGGGTACCTCACTGAAGCTTTCTTT.

The table lists this clonotype with many counts. The chain couples TRBV20-1 to TRBJ1-1; 9 bases are shared with TRBD1. V gave up 5 bases and J gave up 4 bases; unmatched junction bases: 8. The CDR3 extends over 14 amino acids. CDR1 and CDR2 from the germline V gene are DFQATT and SNEGSKA (reference sequence). The CDR3 protein is CSADPGQGVTEAFF. The CDR3, as DNA: TGCAGTGCTGACCCGGGACAGGGTGTCACTGAAGCTTTCTTT.

The sample holds many counts of this clonotype. The genes are TRBV3-1 and TRBJ2-4; 11 nucleotides align to TRBD2. The CDR3 contains 17 residues. V dropped 1 base and J dropped 6; count of bases not matched to a gene: 8. Germline values: CDR1 LGHDT, CDR2 YNNKEL (reference sequence). CDR3 DNA sequence: TGTGCCAGCAGCCAAGGTCTAGCGGGAGGAGACAGAAACATTCAGTACTTC. As protein: CASSQGLAGGDRNIQYF.

The rearrangement links TRBV6-5 to TRBJ2-6; D gene ambiguous. V dropped 0 bases and J dropped 0 bases, with 6 bases sitting between them. The germline gives CDR1 MNHEY, CDR2 SVGAGI. The CDR3 runs 16 residues. The CDR3 loop reads CASSYSRFSGANVLTF. The CDR3 DNA reads TGTGCCAGCAGTTACTCACGGTTCTCTGGGGCCAACGTCCTGACTTTC.

The V gene is TRBV28, the J gene TRBJ2-3; TRBD1 matches at 9 bases. CDR3 size: 9 residues. From germline, CDR1 is MDHEN and CDR2 SYDVKM. The V and J ends lost 9 bases and 14 bases, in that order; junction bases with no gene match: 3. CDR3: CARGQGRYF. The CDR3 coding sequence is TGTGCCAGAGGACAGGGGAGGTATTTT.

This chain links TRBV6-2 or TRBV6-3 with TRBJ1-5; D is undetermined. This CDR3 is built from 15 residues. Germline V CDR1 and CDR2: MNHEY, SVGEGT. Trimming removed 0 bases from V and 4 bases from J, with 10 bases in between. The CDR3 sequence is CASSYSTTVNQPQHF. In nucleotides, the CDR3 is TGTGCCAGCAGTTACTCTACAACAGTTAATCAGCCCCAGCATTTT.

This clonotype was recorded a few times. This chain links TRBV4-1 with TRBJ2-7, with 10 positions matching TRBD1. Germline CDR1 is MGHRA and CDR2 is YSYEKL. Trimming removed 2 bases from V and 3 bases from J; junction bases left unmatched: 4. This CDR3 has 15 amino acids. CDR3 nucleotides: TGCGCCAGCAGCCAACAGACAGGGGGCGGCTACGAGCAGTACTTC. Translating gives CASSQQTGGGYEQYF.

Many counts were recorded for this clonotype. J is TRBJ2-7 and V is TRBV20-1; 9 nucleotides agree with TRBD1. The CDR3 contains 14 residues. Germline CDR1 reads DFQATT; CDR2 reads SNEGSKA (reference sequence). Losses at the gene ends were 4 bases for V and 6 bases for J; bases not matched to a gene: 10. The CDR3, as DNA: TGCAGTGCTATACATCCGGGACAGGGCCTCGAGCAGTACTTC. Its protein is CSAIHPGQGLEQYF.